This is a list of T cell receptor beta chains from one sample in a study of T cells in localized non-small cell lung cancer. Generated by immunoSEQ multiplex PCR, the TCRdb table keeps only in-frame clones and is missing some. This table has roughly 2,200 clones, around 25% appearing once. The sample here was lung tumor tissue, taken before any cancer treatment. The receptors were sampled from a man aged 40-75 years with stage III lung adenocarcinoma. The CDR3 runs from the conserved cysteine through the conserved F or W. The order of the fields is D gene, J gene, clone size, V gene, CDR3 protein, CDR3 DNA. A D gene is named only where the DNA matches it firmly. Not every row has a clone size; where given, it reads once, few, many or a size class.

>NA|TRBJ2-1|NA|TRBV29-1
CSVEDPERSSYNEQFF
TGCAGCGTTGAAGATCCGGAGAGGAGCTCCTACAATGAGCAGTTCTTC
>NA|TRBJ2-7|medium-sized|TRBV12-5
CASGLVSGRREQYF
TGTGCTAGTGGTTTGGTCTCAGGGCGTCGGGAGCAGTACTTC
>TRBD1|TRBJ1-1|few|TRBV11-3
CASSMEATGGNTEAFF
TGTGCCAGCAGCATGGAGGCGACAGGGGGCAACACTGAAGCTTTCTTT
>TRBD2|TRBJ2-1|large|TRBV11-3
CASSLVVRGRASEQFF
TGTGCCAGCAGCTTAGTCGTACGGGGGAGGGCCAGCGAGCAGTTCTTC
>TRBD2|TRBJ2-1|NA|TRBV19
CASSIVSGSHNEQFF
TGTGCCAGTAGTATAGTTAGCGGGAGCCACAATGAGCAGTTCTTC
>NA|TRBJ2-5|medium-sized|TRBV9
CASSLSGRETQYF
TGTGCCAGCAGCCTTTCGGGGCGGGAGACCCAGTACTTC
>NA|TRBJ2-5|few|TRBV9
CASRGGLQETQYF
TGTGCCAGCAGGGGAGGTCTCCAAGAGACCCAGTACTTC
>NA|TRBJ1-5|NA|TRBV9
CASSERQGQGPQHF
TGTGCCAGCAGTGAAAGGCAGGGGCAGGGCCCCCAGCATTTT
>NA|TRBJ2-3|few|TRBV2
CASSVGGGPDTQYF
TGTGCCAGCAGCGTAGGAGGGGGCCCAGATACGCAGTATTTT
>NA|TRBJ2-7|few|TRBV19
CASSISLQANYEQYF
TGTGCCAGTAGTATCTCACTCCAGGCAAACTACGAGCAGTACTTC
>NA|TRBJ2-1|NA|TRBV19
CASTAYTGTNNEQFF
TGTGCCAGTACCGCTTATACAGGGACTAATAATGAGCAGTTCTTC
>NA|TRBJ2-5|few|TRBV9
CASSDRFKETQYF
TGTGCCAGCAGTGATAGATTTAAAGAGACCCAGTACTTC
>NA|TRBJ2-2|NA|TRBV19
CASSIDRDRMDGELFF
TGTGCCAGTAGTATAGATAGAGACAGGATGGACGGGGAGCTGTTTTTT
>NA|TRBJ1-1|medium-sized|TRBV11-3
CASSFLALNTEAFF
TGTGCCAGCAGCTTTTTGGCCCTGAACACTGAAGCTTTCTTT
>NA|TRBJ1-1|NA|TRBV30
CASGREGNTEAFF
TGTGCCTCGGGTAGGGAAGGGAACACTGAAGCTTTCTTT
>NA|TRBJ1-1|NA|TRBV7-2
CASTNQGVTEAFF
TGTGCCAGTACCAACCAGGGAGTCACTGAAGCTTTCTTT
>NA|TRBJ1-2|medium-sized|TRBV11-3
CASSQGDAIENGYTF
TGTGCCAGCAGCCAAGGGGATGCAATAGAGAATGGCTACACCTTC
>TRBD1|TRBJ2-1|NA|TRBV18
CASSPPWGQGVNEQFF
TGTGCCAGCTCACCACCTTGGGGACAGGGGGTCAATGAGCAGTTCTTC
>NA|TRBJ2-1|NA|TRBV28
CASSPDPYGFYNEQFF
TGTGCCAGCAGTCCTGACCCATATGGATTCTACAATGAGCAGTTCTTC
>NA|TRBJ1-4|few|TRBV6-8
CASSRYGGTNEKLFF
TGTGCCAGCAGCCGATACGGGGGGACTAATGAAAAACTGTTTTTT
>NA|TRBJ2-1|large|TRBV29-1
CSVVRASSYNEQFF
TGCAGCGTCGTCCGGGCCTCCTCCTACAATGAGCAGTTCTTC
>TRBD2|TRBJ2-1|NA|TRBV9
CASRRPSGSNEQFF
TGTGCCAGCAGAAGACCTAGCGGGAGCAATGAGCAGTTCTTC
>NA|TRBJ1-6|NA|TRBV7-6
CASSLGQSSYNSPLHF
TGTGCCAGCAGCTTAGGGCAGAGCTCCTATAATTCACCCCTCCACTTT
>NA|TRBJ2-7|few|TRBV19
CASRNRDYEQYF
TGTGCCAGTAGGAACAGGGACTACGAGCAGTACTTC
>TRBD2|TRBJ2-3|NA|TRBV27
CASRTNRVAGGLGTDTQYF
TGTGCCAGCAGGACCAATAGGGTAGCGGGGGGGCTGGGTACAGATACGCAGTATTTT
>NA|TRBJ1-2|NA|TRBV19
CATRPPGHYGYTF
TGTGCCACACGTCCCCCGGGGCACTATGGCTACACCTTC
>NA|TRBJ1-6|NA|TRBV19
CASSIGAAPLHF
TGTGCCAGTAGTATAGGAGCAGCACCCCTCCACTTT
>NA|TRBJ1-4|medium-sized|TRBV6-8
CASGRAANEKLFF
TGTGCCAGCGGCCGGGCGGCTAATGAAAAACTGTTTTTT
>TRBD1|TRBJ1-1|few|TRBV9
CASSPRDRVTEAFF
TGTGCCAGCAGCCCCCGGGACAGGGTCACTGAAGCTTTCTTT
>TRBD2|TRBJ2-3|few|TRBV10-3
CASYGAGGPTDTQYF
TGTGCCTCATACGGAGCGGGGGGGCCGACAGATACGCAGTATTTT
>NA|TRBJ1-2|once|TRBV25-1
CASSDSGIYGYTF
TGTGCCAGCAGTGATTCAGGGATCTATGGCTACACCTTC
>NA|TRBJ2-1|NA|TRBV10-1
CASSKGNEQFF
TGCGCCAGCAGTAAGGGGAATGAGCAGTTCTTC
>NA|TRBJ1-3|few|TRBV9
CASSHVQSGTSGNTIYF
TGTGCCAGCAGCCATGTCCAATCAGGTACCTCTGGAAACACCATATATTTT
>NA|TRBJ2-2|medium-sized|TRBV11-3
CASSRGQIASNTGELFF
TGTGCCAGCAGCAGAGGACAGATAGCATCGAACACCGGGGAGCTGTTTTTT
>TRBD1|TRBJ1-5|medium-sized|TRBV6-8
CASSRDRVDRSNQPQHF
TGTGCCAGCAGCAGGGACAGGGTAGATCGGAGCAATCAGCCCCAGCATTTT
>NA|TRBJ1-3|NA|TRBV11-3
CASSLGHSVFSGNTIYF
TGTGCCAGCAGCTTAGGGCACAGTGTCTTCTCTGGAAACACCATATATTTT
>NA|TRBJ2-1|few|TRBV6-8
CASNRGSSYNEQFF
TGTGCCAGCAATAGGGGGAGCTCCTACAATGAGCAGTTCTTC
>NA|TRBJ2-7|large|TRBV19
CASSIVGGGAYEQYF
TGTGCCAGTAGTATAGTTGGCGGAGGGGCCTACGAGCAGTACTTC
>NA|TRBJ1-2|large|TRBV11-3
CASSSSWGNYGYTF
TGTGCCAGCAGTTCTAGCTGGGGGAACTATGGCTACACCTTC
>NA|TRBJ2-3|NA|TRBV4-1
CASSQVGVTDTQYF
TGCGCCAGCAGCCAAGTGGGGGTGACAGATACGCAGTATTTT
>TRBD1|TRBJ1-1|large|TRBV6-8
CASILSQGAMNTEAFF
TGTGCCAGCATTCTTTCGCAGGGGGCCATGAACACTGAAGCTTTCTTT
>NA|TRBJ1-5|few|TRBV6-8
CASSYSFIQGTQPQHF
TGTGCCAGCAGTTACTCGTTTATTCAGGGGACTCAGCCCCAGCATTTT
>NA|TRBJ1-1|few|TRBV25-1
CASSDALGDTEAFF
TGTGCCAGCAGTGACGCCCTTGGGGACACTGAAGCTTTCTTT
>TRBD1|TRBJ2-7|few|TRBV11-3
CASSLSGQAYEQYF
TGTGCCAGCAGTCTTTCGGGACAGGCCTACGAGCAGTACTTC
>TRBD2|TRBJ2-1|NA|TRBV5-1
CASSLQRGSYNEQFF
TGCGCCAGCAGCCTCCAGCGGGGTAGCTACAATGAGCAGTTCTTC
>TRBD1|TRBJ1-3|few|TRBV11-3
CASSQGDRARSGNTIYF
TGTGCCAGCAGCCAAGGGGACAGAGCCCGCTCTGGAAACACCATATATTTT
>TRBD1|TRBJ1-5|few|TRBV30
CAWSEGTGFNQPQHF
TGTGCCTGGAGTGAAGGGACAGGGTTTAATCAGCCCCAGCATTTT
>NA|TRBJ2-6|few|TRBV1
CASSRGLAGTSGANVLTF
TGCGCCAGCAGCCGAGGACTAGCGGGGACCTCTGGGGCCAACGTCCTGACTTTC
>NA|TRBJ1-1|NA|TRBV19
CASSIVVGTEAFF
TGTGCCAGTAGTATAGTAGTAGGTACTGAAGCTTTCTTT
>TRBD2|TRBJ2-5|NA|TRBV5-1
CASSLQLAGAQETQYF
TGCGCCAGCAGCTTGCAACTAGCGGGGGCCCAAGAGACCCAGTACTTC